A single sample gave rise to the 15 T cell receptor beta chains below, sequenced in a study of blood T cell repertoires in COVID-19. Produced via immunoSEQ multiplex PCR; TCRdb's table is partial and in-frame only. The data contain more than 100,000 clones, around 84% of them singletons. The material sequenced was peripheral blood. The receptors were gathered from an elderly woman with acute or convalescent COVID-19.

This chain links TRBV15 with TRBJ1-2, with D maybe TRBD1 (6 bases). V lost 0 bases to trimming and J lost 4 bases, with 12 bases between them. Germline V lookup: CDR1 LNHNV, CDR2 YYDKDF (reference sequence). The CDR3 consists of 15 residues. CDR3 amino acids: CATSRDYQGTYGYTF. Written as DNA, the CDR3 is TGTGCCACCAGCAGAGATTATCAGGGGACCTATGGCTACACCTTC. Variable domain in full (rest from reference TRBV15 and TRBJ1-2): DAMVIQNPRYQVTQFGKPVTLSCSQTLNHNVMYWYQQKSSQAPKLLFHYYDKDFNNEADTPDNFQSRRPNTSFCFLDIRSPGLGDTAMYLCATSRDYQGTYGYTFGSGTRLTVV.

This rearrangement joins TRBV7-9 to TRBJ2-1; tentative D call: TRBD1 (6 bases). CDR3 length: 15 amino acids. Trimming removed 5 bases at V and 6 bases at J, with 17 bases between. Germline CDR1 reads SEHNR; CDR2 reads FQNEAQ (reference sequence). The CDR3 loop is CASSHLGRGRNEQFF. Here the CDR3 DNA reads TGTGCCAGCAGCCATCTGGGCAGGGGTCGCAATGAGCAGTTCTTC.

The chain uses TRBV15 and TRBJ1-1; TRBD1 agrees at 9 bases. From germline, CDR1 is LNHNV and CDR2 YYDKDF (reference sequence). The ends lost 0 bases at V and 4 bases at J; junction bases unmatched: 12. CDR3 length equals 18 residues. The CDR3 coding sequence is TGTGCCACCAGCAGAGACGGCGCGACAGGGGGAGCGGGCACTGAAGCTTTCTTT. Encoded protein: CATSRDGATGGAGTEAFF.

The chain links TRBV18 to TRBJ1-6, with a possible D match to TRBD1 (5 bases). V lost 2 bases and J lost 9, with 11 bases in between. The CDR3 runs to 14 residues. Germline CDR1 KGHSH, CDR2 LQKENI. CDR3 region: CASSPNRISSPLHF. The DNA for the CDR3 is TGTGCCAGCTCACCAAACAGGATTAGTTCACCCCTCCACTTT.

This clone was detected a few times. The V and J genes are TRBV5-8 and TRBJ1-6; D unclear. The V gene lost 9 bases and the J gene lost 8 bases, with 15 bases spanning the gap. There are 13 residues in the CDR3. CDR1 and CDR2 from the germline V gene are SGHTS and YDEGEE. The CDR3 is CATHYRRYSPLHF. The DNA of the CDR3 is TGTGCCACCCACTATAGGCGTTATTCACCCCTCCACTTT. The whole variable domain, remainder taken from reference TRBV5-8 and TRBJ1-6, is EAGVTQSPTHLIKTRGQQATLRCSPISGHTSVYWYQQALGLGLQFLLWYDEGEERNRGNFPPRFSGRQFPNYSSELNVNALELEDSALYLCATHYRRYSPLHFGNGTRLTVT.

V is TRBV4-3 and J is TRBJ2-3, with D unclear. Germline loops: CDR1 LGHNA, CDR2 YSLEER. V shed 0 bases and J shed 4 bases, with 11 bases lying between them. The CDR3 totals 15 residues. CDR3 bases: TGCGCCAGCAGCCAAGATGGCCGGGTATCAGATACGCAGTATTTT. It specifies CASSQDGRVSDTQYF.

The CDR3 reads CASSRDAGDTEAFF. DNA of the CDR3: TGTGCCAGCTCACGTGACGCGGGGGACACTGAAGCTTTCTTT. V is TRBV18 and J is TRBJ1-1, with D tentatively TRBD1 (5 bases). Germline-derived CDR1 and CDR2 are KGHSH and LQKENI. V was shortened by 4 bases and J by 3 bases, with 12 bases between the two germline ends. This CDR3 contains 14 residues.

The chain uses TRBV2 and TRBJ1-4; 7 positions match TRBD1. The junction had 8 bases not matched to a gene; V was cut back by 7 bases and J by 0 bases. There are 16 residues in the CDR3. CDR1 SNHLY and CDR2 FYNNEI come from the germline V gene. The CDR3 region has the DNA TGTGCCAGCAATTTCGGACAGGCCGCAACTAATGAAAAACTGTTTTTT. As protein: CASNFGQAATNEKLFF.

The V and J genes are TRBV2 and TRBJ1-2; 10 bases map to TRBD1. The germline V gene encodes CDR1 SNHLY and CDR2 FYNNEI. J gave up 8 bases and V 7 bases, and 7 bases lay outside the gene matches. CDR3 length: 13 amino acids. The CDR3 here is CASIQDRGYGYTF. The CDR3 DNA reads as TGTGCCAGCATTCAGGACAGGGGGTACGGCTACACCTTC. The variable domain in full, with the rest retrieved from reference TRBV2 and TRBJ1-2, is EPEVTQTPSHQVTQMGQEVILRCVPISNHLYFYWYRQILGQKVEFLVSFYNNEISEKSEIFDDQFSVERPDGSNFTLKIRSTKLEDSAMYFCASIQDRGYGYTFGSGTRLTVV.

This sequence joins TRBV7-2 and TRBJ2-3; TRBD2 aligns across 7 bases. The germline CDR1 and CDR2 sequences are SGHTA and FQGNSA. CDR3 length: 15 residues. V lost 4 bases and J lost 0; bases outside the gene matches: 4. The CDR3 loop reads CASSSSGPSTDTQYF. The DNA of the CDR3 is TGTGCCAGCAGCTCTAGCGGTCCTAGCACAGATACGCAGTATTTT.

V and J are TRBV18 and TRBJ2-7; TRBD2 matches at 7 bases. The CDR3 sequence is 12 residues long. Germline V gene sequence: CDR1 KGHSH, CDR2 LQKENI. V was clipped by 6 bases and J by 3 bases; unmatched bases: 2. The CDR3 DNA follows: TGTGCCAGCTCGGGGGGGTACTACGAGCAGTACTTC. Translated: CASSGGYYEQYF.

The rearrangement uses TRBV29-1 and TRBJ2-3; 8 bases line up with TRBD2. CDR1 is SQVTM, CDR2 ANQGSEA, per germline. This CDR3 has 14 amino acids. V lost 4 bases to trimming and J lost 5 bases; unmatched junction nucleotides: 8. The CDR3 is CSVGSGVPEDTQYF. For the CDR3, the DNA is TGCAGCGTTGGTAGCGGGGTCCCCGAAGATACGCAGTATTTT.

This rearrangement joins TRBV10-3 to TRBJ1-5, with a weak D call TRBD1 (6 bases). V was pared by 2 bases and J by 3 bases, with 20 bases between. Germline V CDR1 and CDR2: ENHRY, SYGVKD. The CDR3 loop spans 18 amino acids. The CDR3 DNA reads as TGTGCCATCAGTGAGGCCTACCTGTTGGGGGCGGTCAATCAGCCCCAGCATTTT. Protein: CAISEAYLLGAVNQPQHF.

The V call is TRBV3-1 (or the pseudogene TRBV3-2), the J call TRBJ2-7; 9 nucleotides match TRBD1. The CDR3 has 16 residues. V lost 1 base to trimming and J lost 4 bases; unmatched junction nucleotides: 8. The germline gives CDR1 LGHDT, CDR2 YNNKEL (reference sequence). As DNA, the CDR3 is TGTGCCAGCAGCCAAGGTAGGACAGGGGTATTATACGAGCAGTACTTC. Encoded protein: CASSQGRTGVLYEQYF.

The chain links TRBV5-5 to TRBJ2-5, with TRBD2 matching 7 bases. Germline loops: CDR1 SGHKS, CDR2 YYEKEE (reference sequence). V lost 0 bases and J lost 1; bases outside the gene matches: 6. This CDR3 has 16 amino acids. CDR3 nucleotide sequence: TGTGCCAGCAGCTTGGTGAGCGGGGCAAGCCAAGAGACCCAGTACTTC. It specifies CASSLVSGASQETQYF.